This is a list of T cell receptor beta chains from one sample in a study of CD8 T cells in ankylosing spondylitis. One entry per CDR3 protein results from TCRdb running MiXCR on the 5' RACE reads. This sample has approximately 540,000 distinct CDR3 sequences, with 10% to 15% found just once. The specimen was blood, either unsorted or a sorted T cell fraction (not recorded which). Source of these receptors: a male donor with ankylosing spondylitis. Both conserved end residues are part of each CDR3. The D gene is left open where the match is weak. Some rows have no size entry. The others give once, few or many, or a class for an expanded clone.

abundance	d_gene	v_gene	len	j_gene	CDR3nt	CDR3aa
few	TRBD2	TRBV20-1	15	TRBJ2-7	TGCAGTGCTAGAGATGGGAGCGGGAGGGACGACGAGCAGTACTTC	CSARDGSGRDDEQYF
.	TRBD1	TRBV6-6	13	TRBJ1-1	TGTGCCAGCAGTACAGGGGTGGCCACTGAAGCTTTCTTT	CASSTGVATEAFF
many	.	TRBV28	15	TRBJ2-2	TGTGCCAGCAGTTTATCGGGGGCCGGCACCGGGGAGCTGTTTTTT	CASSLSGAGTGELFF
.	.	TRBV20-1	16	TRBJ1-1	TGCAGTGCTAGAGACTTCACCGGGAACATGAACACTGAAGCTTTCTTT	CSARDFTGNMNTEAFF
few	TRBD2	TRBV7-2	13	TRBJ2-7	TGTGCCAGCAGCACGGAGCGGGAGAACGAGCAGTACTTC	CASSTERENEQYF
few	.	TRBV20-1	11	TRBJ1-1	TGCAGTGCAAACGACCGGGGCGAAGCTTTCTTT	CSANDRGEAFF
.	.	TRBV20-1	13	TRBJ2-1	TGCAGTGCTAGAGTCGGTTTTAGGGATGAGCAGTTCTTC	CSARVGFRDEQFF
many	.	TRBV27	13	TRBJ2-2	TGTGCCAGCAGCCCTCTGAACACCGGGGAGCTGTTTTTT	CASSPLNTGELFF
few	.	TRBV7-9	14	TRBJ2-7	TGTGCCAGCAGCCCAGGGGTTATTCCCTACGAGCAGTACTTC	CASSPGVIPYEQYF
.	TRBD2	TRBV5-1	16	TRBJ2-7	TGCGCCAGCAGCTTGACTAGCGGGAGGGCGAACTACGAGCAGTACTTC	CASSLTSGRANYEQYF
few	.	TRBV9	14	TRBJ1-2	TGTGCCAGCAGCCCAGAAATTCGGGGGCTCGGCTACACCTTC	CASSPEIRGLGYTF
.	.	TRBV29-1	14	TRBJ1-4	TGCAGCGTTGAAGCAGGGGCGGTGAGTGAAAAACTGTTTTTT	CSVEAGAVSEKLFF
.	.	TRBV20-1	13	TRBJ1-5	TGCAGTGCTAGAGCAGGCACCAATCAGCCCCAGCATTTT	CSARAGTNQPQHF
.	TRBD1	TRBV20-1	13	TRBJ1-2	TGCAGTGCTCCGGGACAGGCTAACTATGGCTACACCTTC	CSAPGQANYGYTF
few	TRBD1	TRBV20-1	15	TRBJ1-5	TGCAGTGCTAGACGGGACAGGTATGGCAATCAGCCCCAGCATTTT	CSARRDRYGNQPQHF
few	TRBD1	TRBV10-2	14	TRBJ2-3	TGCGCCAGCAGTGGGGGCCTAGGGGGCGATACGCAGTATTTT	CASSGGLGGDTQYF
.	.	TRBV5-5	14	TRBJ2-2	TGTGCCAGCAGCTGGACACCGAACACCGGGGAGCTGTTTTTT	CASSWTPNTGELFF
.	.	TRBV5-1	12	TRBJ2-7	TGCGCCAGCAGCTTGCCCCGGGGGGAGCAGTACTTC	CASSLPRGEQYF
.	.	TRBV12-3/TRBV12-4	11	TRBJ1-1	TGTGCCAGCAGTTTCGGGCAATTGGCTTTCTTT	CASSFGQLAFF
few	.	TRBV3-1	14	TRBJ2-3	TGTGCCAGCAGCCCTCAGGTTCGGACAGATACGCAGTATTTT	CASSPQVRTDTQYF
few	.	TRBV24-1	15	TRBJ2-1	TGTGCCACCAGTGGAGGCCTGCTAACCGAGGATGAGCAGTTCTTC	CATSGGLLTEDEQFF
many	.	TRBV7-9	14	TRBJ1-5	TGTGCCAGCAGTTTGGGGGGGGTTGGCCAGCCCCAGCATTTT	CASSLGGVGQPQHF
many	.	TRBV20-1	12	TRBJ2-3	TGCAGTACCTGGGTGAGACAAGATACGCAGTATTTT	CSTWVRQDTQYF
.	TRBD1	TRBV24-1	14	TRBJ2-2	TGTGCCACCAGAGGACAGGGGGCAAACGGGGAGCTGTTTTTT	CATRGQGANGELFF
.	TRBD2	TRBV20-1	12	TRBJ2-1	TGCAGTGCTCTAGCGGGGAGGGGGGAGCAGTTCTTC	CSALAGRGEQFF
many	.	TRBV3-1	13	TRBJ2-1	TGTGCCAGCAGCCCGGACCCGCGGAATGAGCAGTTCTTC	CASSPDPRNEQFF
many	TRBD2	TRBV12-3/TRBV12-4	15	TRBJ2-1	TGTGCCAGCAGTTTGAGACTAGCTCCCTACAATGAGCAGTTCTTC	CASSLRLAPYNEQFF
few	TRBD1	TRBV18	14	TRBJ1-2	TGTGCCAGCTCACCCCTGCAGGGGGCTGCCGGCTACACCTTC	CASSPLQGAAGYTF
few	.	TRBV7-9	16	TRBJ2-3	TGTGCCAGCAGCGACCTGGGTGGGGGTGCGACAGATACGCAGTATTTT	CASSDLGGGATDTQYF
few	TRBD1	TRBV20-1	12	TRBJ1-4	TGCAGTCACCGGGACAGAAATGAAAAACTGTTTTTT	CSHRDRNEKLFF
few	.	TRBV5-1	15	TRBJ1-2	TGCGCCAGCAGCTGGACAAACACAGGTGGCTATGGCTACACCTTC	CASSWTNTGGYGYTF
many	.	TRBV9	16	TRBJ2-2	TGTGCCAGCAGCGCGAGACACTCAGGGTATCCCGGGGAGCTGTTTTTT	CASSARHSGYPGELFF
many	.	TRBV5-1	16	TRBJ2-2	TGCGCCAGCAGCTCCCAGTCGGGAACGAACACCGGGGAGCTGTTTTTT	CASSSQSGTNTGELFF
many	TRBD2	TRBV29-1	14	TRBJ2-1	TGCAGCGTTGACCTTATCAGCGGGAGTCTTCAGCAGTTCTTC	CSVDLISGSLQQFF
.	TRBD1	TRBV15	15	TRBJ2-5	TGTGCCACCAGCAGCGAGGGACAGGGAGGAGAGACCCAGTACTTC	CATSSEGQGGETQYF
many	TRBD1	TRBV20-1	14	TRBJ2-5	TGCAGTGCTAGTCGGACAGGGGGCAGTGAGACCCAGTACTTC	CSASRTGGSETQYF
many	TRBD1	TRBV12-3/TRBV12-4	14	TRBJ2-1	TGTGCCAGCAGTTTCGGGGACAGTCTAAATGAGCAGTTCTTC	CASSFGDSLNEQFF
.	TRBD1	TRBV5-6	15	TRBJ1-2	TGTGCCAGCACCAGGGACAGGGACGGCAACTATGGCTACACCTTC	CASTRDRDGNYGYTF
.	TRBD1	TRBV5-1	14	TRBJ1-1	TGCGCCAGCAGCTTGGGACAGGGGGTAACTGAAGCTTTCTTT	CASSLGQGVTEAFF
.	.	TRBV11-3	15	TRBJ2-1	TGTGCCAGCAGCTTAGGGGTCAGCAACAACAATGAGCAGTTCTTC	CASSLGVSNNNEQFF
.	.	TRBV9	15	TRBJ2-1	TGTGCCAGCAGCGTAGATCGGGACTCCCATCATGAGCAGTTCTTC	CASSVDRDSHHEQFF
few	.	TRBV6-5	15	TRBJ2-1	TGTGCCAGCAGTTTCACTAGCTCCCAGTACAATGAGCAGTTCTTC	CASSFTSSQYNEQFF
.	.	TRBV9	15	TRBJ1-2	TGTGCCAGCAGCGGAATAAGGCCCCAGGTCTATGGCTACACCTTC	CASSGIRPQVYGYTF
.	TRBD2	TRBV11-1	19	TRBJ2-1	TGTGCCAGCAGCTTAGCCGCATATAGCGGGAGGGGCTCCTACAATGAGCAGTTCTTC	CASSLAAYSGRGSYNEQFF
.	.	TRBV28	14	TRBJ2-6	TGTGCCAGCAGTTTAATCGCAGGGGCCAACGTCCTGACTTTC	CASSLIAGANVLTF
few	.	TRBV20-1	17	TRBJ2-1	TGCAGTGCTAGAGGCACCCGGGACTGGCTACGAGGGAATGAGCAGTTCTTC	CSARGTRDWLRGNEQFF
few	TRBD1	TRBV4-1	13	TRBJ1-4	TGCGCAGGGGGCTCTGCAACTAATGAAAAACTGTTTTTT	CAGGSATNEKLFF
many	.	TRBV5-1	12	TRBJ1-2	TGCGCCAGCAGTCCTGCGGACTATGGCTACACCTTC	CASSPADYGYTF
many	.	TRBV12-3/TRBV12-4	14	TRBJ1-1	TGTGCCAGCAGTTTAGTCCCCCGGAACACTGAAGCTTTCTTT	CASSLVPRNTEAFF
.	TRBD1	TRBV5-1	14	TRBJ2-5	TGCGCCAGCAGCTTGGCCTCAGGGGGCGAGACCCAGTACTTC	CASSLASGGETQYF
.	TRBD2	TRBV20-1	18	TRBJ2-4	TGCAGTGCTCCTCCGGGACTAGCGGACATTTGGGCCAAAAACATTCAGTACTTC	CSAPPGLADIWAKNIQYF
many	TRBD2	TRBV4-1	17	TRBJ2-7	TGCGCCAGCAGCCAAGGAACTAGCGGGAGGGGGTTTTACGAGCAGTACTTC	CASSQGTSGRGFYEQYF
.	.	TRBV20-1	13	TRBJ1-5	TGCAGTGCCTACCCCGACGGTGATCAGCCCCAGCATTTT	CSAYPDGDQPQHF
.	TRBD2	TRBV7-8	18	TRBJ2-1	TGTGCCAGCAGCTCTAAGCCCGGGACTAGCGGGATAAAAAATGAGCAGTTCTTC	CASSSKPGTSGIKNEQFF
few	TRBD2	TRBV30	17	TRBJ2-1	TGTGCCTGGAGTTTTTTCACCGGGACTAGCGGTCACAATGAGCAGTTCTTC	CAWSFFTGTSGHNEQFF
many	.	TRBV3-1	15	TRBJ2-5	TGTGCCAGCAGCCGTTCCGCAGGGACCCAAGAGACCCAGTACTTC	CASSRSAGTQETQYF
.	TRBD2	TRBV30	16	TRBJ2-3	TGTGCCTGGAGTGTCGGGCTAGCGGGGTCCACAGATACGCAGTATTTT	CAWSVGLAGSTDTQYF
many	TRBD2	TRBV20-1	14	TRBJ2-1	TGCAGTGCTTTAGCGGGAGCTGTAGGCAATGAGCAGTTCTTC	CSALAGAVGNEQFF